This T cell receptor beta chain was identified during a study of shared clonotypes between healthy human individuals. The study, taken as a whole, reports: Tissue TCR repertoires likely differ from these blood-only repertoires. Represented diversity (both genetic and exposure-history) was limited by the small number of donors.

Trimming cost V 0 bases and J 2 bases, with 13 bases left between them. The CDR3 has 16 residues. Germline CDR1 and CDR2: MGHRA and YSYEKL. A word on this clone: Its specificity is unknown.

The assay was immunoSEQ multiplex PCR, and TCRdb's table has in-frame clones only and misses some. This sample carries fewer than 550,000 clones, 75% to 80% of them seen once, and the ten largest clones take roughly an eighth. This TCR derives from a woman aged 40 to 50 in good health. Some clones in this sample may be carry-over from other donors' samples. The source material was PBMCs. The chain joins TRBV4-1 to TRBJ1-2; possible D gene TRBD1, 6 bases. The CDR3 coding sequence is TGCGCCAGCAGCCAAGAGGTACAGGGAAAAAACTATGGCTACACCTTC. The encoded protein is CASSQEVQGKNYGYTF.